A few counts support the clone carrying this TCR beta chain. Its antigen is not known. This specimen belongs to a study of T cells in localized non-small cell lung cancer. Between the trimmed V and J ends, which lost 7 bases and 11 bases, there was a span of 14 bases. This CDR3 contains 10 residues. Germline assignment: CDR1 DFQATT and CDR2 SNEGSKA (reference sequence). General observations from the study: A denser population of T cells in blood accompanied longer overall survival. Median 57 top-100 tumor clones were shared with paired adjacent lung.

The table came from immunoSEQ multiplex PCR; TCRdb's copy has only in-frame clones and leaves some out. The profile shows 50,000 to 75,000 clones, 70% to 90% of them singletons. Sequences were derived from peripheral blood, sampled before any cancer treatment. V is TRBV20-1 and J is TRBJ1-1; a possible D gene is TRBD1 (6 bases). This sequence originates from a man aged 40 to 75 with stage I squamous cell lung carcinoma. CDR3 coding DNA: TGCAGTGTCCCCGGGACACGGGCTTTCTTT. This codes for CSVPGTRAFF.